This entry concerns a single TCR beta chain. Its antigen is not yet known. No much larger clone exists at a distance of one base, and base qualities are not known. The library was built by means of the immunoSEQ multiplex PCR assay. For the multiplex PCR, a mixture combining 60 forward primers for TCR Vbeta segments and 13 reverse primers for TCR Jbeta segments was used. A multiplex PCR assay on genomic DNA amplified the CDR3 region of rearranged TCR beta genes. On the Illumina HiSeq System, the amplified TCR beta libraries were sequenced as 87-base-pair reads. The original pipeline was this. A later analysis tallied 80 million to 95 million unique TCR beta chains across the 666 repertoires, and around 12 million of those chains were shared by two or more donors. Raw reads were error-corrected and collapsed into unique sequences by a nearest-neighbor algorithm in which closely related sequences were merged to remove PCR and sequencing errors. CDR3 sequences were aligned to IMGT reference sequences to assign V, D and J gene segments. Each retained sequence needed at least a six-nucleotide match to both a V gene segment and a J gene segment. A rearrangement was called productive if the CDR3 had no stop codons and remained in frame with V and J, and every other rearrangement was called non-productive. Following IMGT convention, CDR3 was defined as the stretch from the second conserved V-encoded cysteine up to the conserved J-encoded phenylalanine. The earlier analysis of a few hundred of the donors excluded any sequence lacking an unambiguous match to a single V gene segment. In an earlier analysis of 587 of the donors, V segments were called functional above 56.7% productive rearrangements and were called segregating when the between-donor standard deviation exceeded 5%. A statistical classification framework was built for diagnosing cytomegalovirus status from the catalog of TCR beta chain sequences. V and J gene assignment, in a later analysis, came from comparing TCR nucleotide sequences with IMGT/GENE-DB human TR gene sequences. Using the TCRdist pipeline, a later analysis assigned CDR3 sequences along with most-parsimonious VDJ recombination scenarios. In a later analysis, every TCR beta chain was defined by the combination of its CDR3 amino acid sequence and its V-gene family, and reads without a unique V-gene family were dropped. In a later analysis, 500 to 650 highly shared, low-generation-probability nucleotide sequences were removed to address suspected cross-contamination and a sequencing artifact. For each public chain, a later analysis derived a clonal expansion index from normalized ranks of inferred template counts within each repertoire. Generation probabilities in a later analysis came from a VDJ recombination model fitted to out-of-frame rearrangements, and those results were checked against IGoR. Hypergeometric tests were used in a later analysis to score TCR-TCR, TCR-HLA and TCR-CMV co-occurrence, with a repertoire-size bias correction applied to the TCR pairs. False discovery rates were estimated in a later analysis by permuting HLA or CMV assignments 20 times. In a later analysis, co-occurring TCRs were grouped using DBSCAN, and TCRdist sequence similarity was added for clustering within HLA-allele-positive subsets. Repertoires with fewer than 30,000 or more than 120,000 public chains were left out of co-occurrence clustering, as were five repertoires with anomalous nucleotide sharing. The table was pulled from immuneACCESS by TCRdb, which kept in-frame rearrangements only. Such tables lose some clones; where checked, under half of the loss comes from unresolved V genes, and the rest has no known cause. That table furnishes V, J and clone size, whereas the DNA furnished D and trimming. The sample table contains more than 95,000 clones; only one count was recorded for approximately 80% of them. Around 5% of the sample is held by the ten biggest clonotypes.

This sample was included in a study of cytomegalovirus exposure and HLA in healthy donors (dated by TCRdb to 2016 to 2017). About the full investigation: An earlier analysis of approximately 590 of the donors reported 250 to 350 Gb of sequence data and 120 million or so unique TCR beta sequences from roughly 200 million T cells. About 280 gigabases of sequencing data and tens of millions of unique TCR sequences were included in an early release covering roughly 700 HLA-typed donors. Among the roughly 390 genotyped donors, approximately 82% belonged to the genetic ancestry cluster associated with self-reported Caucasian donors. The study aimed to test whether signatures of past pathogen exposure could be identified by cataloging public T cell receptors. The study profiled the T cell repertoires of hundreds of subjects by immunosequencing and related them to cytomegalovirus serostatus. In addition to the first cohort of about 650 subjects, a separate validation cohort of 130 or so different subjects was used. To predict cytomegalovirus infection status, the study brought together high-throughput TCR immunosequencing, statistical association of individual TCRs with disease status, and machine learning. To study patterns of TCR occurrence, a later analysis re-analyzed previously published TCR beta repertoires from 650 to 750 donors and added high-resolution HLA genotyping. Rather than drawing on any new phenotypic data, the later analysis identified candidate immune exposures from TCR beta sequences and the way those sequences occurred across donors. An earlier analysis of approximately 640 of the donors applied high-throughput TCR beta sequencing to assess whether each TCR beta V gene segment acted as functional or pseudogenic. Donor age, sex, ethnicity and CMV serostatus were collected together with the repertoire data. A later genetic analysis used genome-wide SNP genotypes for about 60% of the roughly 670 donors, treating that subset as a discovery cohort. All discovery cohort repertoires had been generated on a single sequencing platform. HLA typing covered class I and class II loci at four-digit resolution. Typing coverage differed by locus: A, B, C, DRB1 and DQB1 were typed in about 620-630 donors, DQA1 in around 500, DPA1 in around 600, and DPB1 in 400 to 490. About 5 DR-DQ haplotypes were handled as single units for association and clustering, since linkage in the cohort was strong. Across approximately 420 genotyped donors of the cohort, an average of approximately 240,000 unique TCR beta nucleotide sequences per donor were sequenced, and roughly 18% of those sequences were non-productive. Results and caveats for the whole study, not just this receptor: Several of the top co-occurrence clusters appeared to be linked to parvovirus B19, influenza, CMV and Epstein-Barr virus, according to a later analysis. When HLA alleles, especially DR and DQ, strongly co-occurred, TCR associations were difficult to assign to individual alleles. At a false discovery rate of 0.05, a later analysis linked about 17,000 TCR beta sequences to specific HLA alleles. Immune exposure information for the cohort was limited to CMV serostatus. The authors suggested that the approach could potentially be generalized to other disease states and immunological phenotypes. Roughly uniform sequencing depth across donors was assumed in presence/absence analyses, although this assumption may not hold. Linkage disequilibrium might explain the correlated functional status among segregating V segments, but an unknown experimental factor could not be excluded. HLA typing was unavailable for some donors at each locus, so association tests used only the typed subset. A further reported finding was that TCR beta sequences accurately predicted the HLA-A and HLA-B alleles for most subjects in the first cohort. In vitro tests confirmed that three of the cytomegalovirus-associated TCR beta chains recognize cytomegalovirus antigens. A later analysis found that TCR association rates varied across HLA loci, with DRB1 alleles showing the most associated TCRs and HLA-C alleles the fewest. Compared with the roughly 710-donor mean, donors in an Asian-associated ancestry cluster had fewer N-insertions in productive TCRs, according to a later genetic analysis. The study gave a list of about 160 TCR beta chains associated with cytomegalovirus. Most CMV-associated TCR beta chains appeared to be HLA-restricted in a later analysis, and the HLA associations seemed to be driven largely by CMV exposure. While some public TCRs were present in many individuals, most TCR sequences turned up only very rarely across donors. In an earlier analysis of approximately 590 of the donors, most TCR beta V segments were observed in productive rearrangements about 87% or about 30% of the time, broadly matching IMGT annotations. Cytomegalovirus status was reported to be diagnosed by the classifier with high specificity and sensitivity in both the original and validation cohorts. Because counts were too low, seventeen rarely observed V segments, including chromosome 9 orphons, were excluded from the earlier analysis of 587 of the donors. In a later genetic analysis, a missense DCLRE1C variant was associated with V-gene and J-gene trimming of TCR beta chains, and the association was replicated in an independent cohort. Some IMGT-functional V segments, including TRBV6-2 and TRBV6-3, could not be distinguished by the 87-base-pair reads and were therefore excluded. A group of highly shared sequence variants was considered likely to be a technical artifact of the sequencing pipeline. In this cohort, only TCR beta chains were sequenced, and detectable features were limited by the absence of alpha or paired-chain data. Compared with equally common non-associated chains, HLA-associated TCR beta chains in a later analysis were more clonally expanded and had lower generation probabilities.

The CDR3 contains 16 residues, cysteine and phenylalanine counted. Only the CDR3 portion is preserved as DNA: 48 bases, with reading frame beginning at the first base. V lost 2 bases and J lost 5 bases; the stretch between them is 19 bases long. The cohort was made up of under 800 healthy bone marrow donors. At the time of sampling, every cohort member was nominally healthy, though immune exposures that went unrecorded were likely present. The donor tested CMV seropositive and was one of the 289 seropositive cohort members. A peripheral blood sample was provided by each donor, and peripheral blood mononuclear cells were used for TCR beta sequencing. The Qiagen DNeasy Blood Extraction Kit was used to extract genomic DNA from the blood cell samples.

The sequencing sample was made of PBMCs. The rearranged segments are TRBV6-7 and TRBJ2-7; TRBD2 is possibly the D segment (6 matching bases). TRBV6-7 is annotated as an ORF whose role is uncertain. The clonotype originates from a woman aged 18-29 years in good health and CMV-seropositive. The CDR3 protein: CASSYDRSGSYHEQYF. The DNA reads TGTGCCAGCAGTTACGACCGGTCCGGGAGCTACCACGAGCAGTACTTC.